These T cell receptor beta chains were read from a single sample in a study of T cell responses to AZD1222 COVID-19 vaccine. Sequenced by immunoSEQ multiplex PCR; TCRdb stores in-frame clones only, minus some. The table has 100,000 or so clones, about nine tenths seen once. Here the sequenced sample was peripheral blood, taken on day 0 of AZD1222 vaccination. Source of these receptors: an adult in good health. CDR3s include the opening cysteine and the closing phenylalanine or tryptophan. Fields, in order: CDR3 protein, CDR3 DNA, D gene, J gene, clone size, V gene. A D gene is named only where the DNA matches it firmly. Not all rows give a size; the values are once, few, many and, for expanded clones, a class.

CASSPLDNQPQHF	TGTGCCAGCAGCCCCCTAGACAATCAGCCCCAGCATTTT	.	TRBJ1-5	.	TRBV7-2
CASSVEVGTEAFF	TGTGCCAGCAGCGTAGAGGTAGGGACTGAAGCTTTCTTT	.	TRBJ1-1	.	TRBV9
CASSPGWGQPQHF	TGTGCCAGTAGCCCGGGGTGGGGACAGCCCCAGCATTTT	.	TRBJ1-5	.	TRBV19
CATSREGSTGAKGYTF	TGTGCCACCAGCAGAGAGGGCTCGACGGGGGCAAAGGGCTACACCTTC	.	TRBJ1-2	.	TRBV15
CASSQERSAGALNTGELFF	TGCGCCAGCAGCCAAGAGAGGTCAGCGGGGGCGCTGAACACCGGGGAGCTGTTTTTT	TRBD2	TRBJ2-2	.	TRBV4-3
CASSITGSPYGYTF	TGTGCCAGTAGTATAACGGGGTCCCCCTATGGCTACACCTTC	.	TRBJ1-2	.	TRBV19
CASSQDRETSRSWEQYF	TGCGCCAGCAGCCAAGATCGAGAGACTAGCAGGTCTTGGGAGCAGTACTTC	TRBD2	TRBJ2-7	.	TRBV4-1
CASSREGSGADEQFF	TGTGCCAGCAGCCGCGAGGGTTCCGGGGCGGATGAGCAGTTCTTC	.	TRBJ2-1	.	TRBV11-2
CASSSTGRNTEAFF	TGTGCCAGCAGTTCGACAGGAAGGAACACTGAAGCTTTCTTT	.	TRBJ1-1	once	TRBV27
CASSLRREQGPQHF	TGTGCCAGCAGCCTACGTAGAGAGCAGGGGCCCCAGCATTTT	.	TRBJ1-5	.	TRBV7-2
CASSRRNYGYTF	TGTGCCAGCAGTCGACGGAATTATGGCTACACCTTC	.	TRBJ1-2	.	TRBV12-3/TRBV12-4
CASTDGQGAQGYTF	TGTGCCAGTACCGATGGACAGGGGGCGCAGGGCTACACCTTC	TRBD1	TRBJ1-2	.	TRBV19
CASSQDPRSRQIEAFF	TGTGCCAGCAGCCAAGATCCGAGGAGTCGACAGATTGAAGCTTTCTTT	.	TRBJ1-1	.	TRBV14
CASKNNTNYGYTF	TGTGCCAGTAAGAACAATACTAACTATGGCTACACCTTC	.	TRBJ1-2	.	TRBV19
CASSLRSTEAFF	TGTGCCAGCAGTTTAAGGAGCACTGAAGCTTTCTTT	.	TRBJ1-1	.	TRBV12-3/TRBV12-4
CASSQGLAGGPGELFF	TGTGCCAGCAGCCAAGGACTAGCGGGGGGGCCTGGGGAGCTGTTTTTT	TRBD2	TRBJ2-2	.	TRBV4-2
CASSRQVMNTEAFF	TGTGCCAGCAGCCGACAGGTTATGAACACTGAAGCTTTCTTT	.	TRBJ1-1	.	TRBV6-2/TRBV6-3
CASSAVQGERTDTQYF	TGTGCCAGCAGTGCCGTCCAGGGAGAACGGACAGATACGCAGTATTTT	.	TRBJ2-3	.	TRBV6-2/TRBV6-3
CATSRVLGTNQPQHF	TGTGCCACCTCTCGGGTATTGGGGACCAATCAGCCCCAGCATTTT	.	TRBJ1-5	.	TRBV19
CASSLWASGAYEQYF	TGTGCCAGCAGTTTATGGGCTAGCGGGGCCTACGAGCAGTACTTC	TRBD2	TRBJ2-7	once	TRBV28
CASSHPGTGKAFF	TGCGCCAGCAGCCACCCCGGGACAGGTAAAGCTTTCTTT	TRBD1	TRBJ1-1	.	TRBV4-3
CASSPPTGGGSSYNEQFF	TGTGCCAGCAGCCCGCCGACAGGGGGAGGTAGCTCCTACAATGAGCAGTTCTTC	TRBD1	TRBJ2-1	.	TRBV7-9
CASSLRGGDTQYF	TGTGCCAGCAGCTTGCGGGGGGGAGATACGCAGTATTTT	TRBD2	TRBJ2-3	.	TRBV7-3
CASIPTGRFNTGELFF	TGTGCCAGTATTCCAACAGGTCGCTTTAACACCGGGGAGCTGTTTTTT	.	TRBJ2-2	.	TRBV19
CASSFSGTGPFGYTF	TGTGCCAGCAGCTTCTCCGGGACAGGACCTTTTGGCTACACCTTC	TRBD1	TRBJ1-2	.	TRBV5-6
CASSLTVTGRDEAFF	TGTGCCAGCAGCTTAACGGTCACAGGGAGGGATGAAGCTTTCTTT	.	TRBJ1-1	few	TRBV7-3
CASTPGSSGYNEQFF	TGTGCCAGCACTCCCGGGTCTAGCGGGTACAATGAGCAGTTCTTC	TRBD2	TRBJ2-1	.	TRBV7-9
CASSPQDGGGEKLFF	TGTGCCAGCTCACCTCAGGATGGGGGGGGTGAAAAACTGTTTTTT	.	TRBJ1-4	.	TRBV18
CASSPRDRVSGNTIYF	TGTGCCAGCTCACCACGAGACAGGGTCTCTGGAAACACCATATATTTT	TRBD1	TRBJ1-3	.	TRBV18
CASSTGTGGQPQHF	TGTGCCAGCAGCACCGGGACAGGGGGCCAGCCCCAGCATTTT	TRBD1	TRBJ1-5	.	TRBV3-1/TRBV3-2
CASREWTEQGDQFF	TGTGCCAGCAGAGAATGGACCGAACAGGGGGACCAGTTCTTC	TRBD1	TRBJ2-1	once	TRBV5-4
CASSFPTGNTADTQYF	TGCGCCAGCAGCTTCCCGACAGGGAATACGGCAGATACGCAGTATTTT	TRBD1	TRBJ2-3	.	TRBV5-1
CASSVGDRRRF	TGTGCCAGCAGCGTGGGGGACCGCCGTCGCTTC	.	TRBJ2-7	.	TRBV5-8
CSASSGGGDTQYF	TGCAGTGCTAGTAGTGGAGGGGGGGATACGCAGTATTTT	.	TRBJ2-3	.	TRBV20-1
CASSYIGGPFGYTF	TGTGCCAGCAGTTACATCGGGGGGCCCTTCGGCTACACCTTC	.	TRBJ1-2	.	TRBV6-5
CASSQEGPAETQYF	TGTGCCAGCAGCCAAGAAGGACCAGCAGAGACCCAGTACTTC	.	TRBJ2-5	.	TRBV4-2
CAISDFGGMGSPLHF	TGTGCCATCAGTGATTTTGGGGGAATGGGTTCACCCCTCCACTTT	.	TRBJ1-6	.	TRBV10-3
CASSLPRVEQYF	TGTGCCAGCAGCTTGCCCCGGGTCGAGCAGTACTTC	.	TRBJ2-7	.	TRBV5-4
CASSYSRLTSGNTIYF	TGTGCCAGCAGTTACTCGAGACTCACCTCTGGAAACACCATATATTTT	.	TRBJ1-3	.	TRBV6-5
CASSLASNQPQHF	TGTGCCAGCAGCTTGGCTAGCAATCAGCCCCAGCATTTT	.	TRBJ1-5	.	TRBV7-2
CASSLWSPISTDTQYF	TGTGCCAGCAGCTTGTGGTCTCCCATAAGCACAGATACGCAGTATTTT	.	TRBJ2-3	.	TRBV5-6
CASSGQANQPQHF	TGTGCCAGCAGTGGACAGGCGAATCAGCCCCAGCATTTT	.	TRBJ1-5	.	TRBV2
CASSPDSNNSPLHF	TGTGCCAGCTCACCGGACAGTAATAATTCACCCCTCCACTTT	.	TRBJ1-6	.	TRBV18
CASTDSYEQYF	TGCGCCAGCACGGACTCCTACGAGCAGTACTTC	.	TRBJ2-7	.	TRBV5-1
CASSLMLGTGTGQETQYF	TGTGCCAGCAGCTTGATGCTTGGGACAGGGACCGGACAAGAGACCCAGTACTTC	TRBD1	TRBJ2-5	.	TRBV5-4
CATRGRGLNTEAFF	TGTGCCACCAGGGGACGGGGGCTGAACACTGAAGCTTTCTTT	.	TRBJ1-1	.	TRBV15
CASSPDREYYNEQFF	TGCGCCAGCAGCCCTGACAGGGAATACTACAATGAGCAGTTCTTC	TRBD1	TRBJ2-1	.	TRBV4-3
CASSLTALGNEQFF	TGTGCCAGCAGCTTAACCGCACTAGGAAATGAGCAGTTCTTC	.	TRBJ2-1	.	TRBV7-3
CASSIRTGKAEAFF	TGTGCCAGTAGTATACGGACGGGAAAGGCTGAAGCTTTCTTT	.	TRBJ1-1	.	TRBV19
CASSQSGQVGNEQFF	TGTGCCAGCAGCCAGTCCGGACAGGTCGGCAATGAGCAGTTCTTC	TRBD1	TRBJ2-1	.	TRBV6-2/TRBV6-3
CASSLGQGPYEQYF	TGTGCCAGCAGCCTCGGACAGGGGCCATACGAGCAGTACTTC	TRBD1	TRBJ2-7	.	TRBV5-4
CASSADLDRGNREKLFF	TGTGCCAGCAGCGCAGACCTGGACAGGGGGAATCGGGAAAAACTGTTTTTT	TRBD1	TRBJ1-4	once	TRBV11-2